This T cell receptor (beta chain) was recovered during a study of control samples from healthy donors and cancer patients (dated by TCRdb to the early 2020s). As for this clone: Its antigen remains undetermined. No quality values exist for individual bases; no much larger clone is one base distant.

Libraries were prepared through the immunoSEQ multiplex PCR assay. What TCRdb holds here is the immuneACCESS table cut down to in-frame rearrangements. Part of the clones is not present; checked against another copy, under half of the missing clones reflect an unresolved V gene, and the others are unexplained. The sample has over 70,000 clones on record, 70% to 90% of them singletons. Less than 10% of the sample lies in the top ten. There are 19 amino acids in the CDR3, from cysteine to phenylalanine inclusive. Of the read, only the CDR3 DNA is kept; its 57 bases are in frame from base 1. The germline ends are 26 bases apart after V is trimmed by 2 bases and J by 9 bases. The germline V gene encodes CDR1 LGHNT and CDR2 FRNRAP.

What was sequenced was PBMCs. This sequence was found in a woman aged 45-60 years with colorectal cancer. The rearranged segments are TRBV12-5 and TRBJ1-6; tentative D gene TRBD1, with 6 bases matching. The DNA sequence is given as TGTGCTAGTGGTTTGTTTGCGAAGGACAGAGAGAAACAAATTTCACCCCTCCACTTT. The encoded protein is CASGLFAKDREKQISPLHF.